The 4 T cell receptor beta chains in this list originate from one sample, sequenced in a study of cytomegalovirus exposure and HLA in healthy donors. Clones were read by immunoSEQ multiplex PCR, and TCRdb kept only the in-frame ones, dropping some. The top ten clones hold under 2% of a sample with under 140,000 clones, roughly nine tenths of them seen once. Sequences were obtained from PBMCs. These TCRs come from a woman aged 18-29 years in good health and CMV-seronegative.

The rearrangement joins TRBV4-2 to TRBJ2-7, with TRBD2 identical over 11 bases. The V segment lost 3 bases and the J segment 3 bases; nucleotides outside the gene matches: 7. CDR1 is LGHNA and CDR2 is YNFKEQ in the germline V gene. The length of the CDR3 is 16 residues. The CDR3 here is CASSHRTSGSIYEQYF. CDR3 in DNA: TGTGCCAGCAGCCATAGAACTAGCGGGAGTATCTACGAGCAGTACTTC.

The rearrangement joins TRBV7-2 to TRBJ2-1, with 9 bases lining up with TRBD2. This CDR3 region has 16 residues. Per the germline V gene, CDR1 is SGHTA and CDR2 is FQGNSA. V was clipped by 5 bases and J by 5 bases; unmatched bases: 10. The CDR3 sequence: CASSKEPPSGDNEQFF. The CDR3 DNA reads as TGTGCCAGCAGCAAAGAGCCCCCTAGCGGGGACAATGAGCAGTTCTTC.

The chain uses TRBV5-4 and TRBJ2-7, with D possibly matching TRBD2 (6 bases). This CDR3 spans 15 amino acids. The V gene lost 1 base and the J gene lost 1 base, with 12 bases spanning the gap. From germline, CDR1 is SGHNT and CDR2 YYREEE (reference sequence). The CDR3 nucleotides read TGTGCCAGCAGCTTGAGGGGAGGTGGTTCCTACGAGCAGTACTTC. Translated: CASSLRGGGSYEQYF.

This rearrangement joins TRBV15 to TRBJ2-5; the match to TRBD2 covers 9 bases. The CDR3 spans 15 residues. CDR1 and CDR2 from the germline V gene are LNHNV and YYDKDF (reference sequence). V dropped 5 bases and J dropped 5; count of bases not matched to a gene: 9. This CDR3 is CATSRGGTSMETQYF. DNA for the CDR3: TGTGCCACCAGCCGGGGAGGGACTAGCATGGAGACCCAGTACTTC.